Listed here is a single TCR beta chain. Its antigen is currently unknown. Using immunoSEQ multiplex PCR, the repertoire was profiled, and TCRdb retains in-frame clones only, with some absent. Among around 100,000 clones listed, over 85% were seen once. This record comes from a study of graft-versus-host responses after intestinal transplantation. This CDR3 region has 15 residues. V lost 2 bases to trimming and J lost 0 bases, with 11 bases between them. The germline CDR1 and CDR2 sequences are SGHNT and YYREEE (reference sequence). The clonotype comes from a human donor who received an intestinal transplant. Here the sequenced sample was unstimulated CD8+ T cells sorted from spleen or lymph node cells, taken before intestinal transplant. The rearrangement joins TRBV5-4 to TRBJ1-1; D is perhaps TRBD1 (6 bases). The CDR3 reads CASSLGGNMNTEAFF. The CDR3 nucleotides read TGTGCCAGCAGCTTAGGGGGGAACATGAACACTGAAGCTTTCTTT. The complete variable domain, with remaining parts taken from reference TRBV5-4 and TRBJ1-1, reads ETGVTQSPTHLIKTRGQQVTLRCSSQSGHNTVSWYQQALGQGPQFIFQYYREEENGRGNFPPRFSGLQFPNYSSELNVNALELDDSALYLCASSLGGNMNTEAFFGQGTRLTVV.